The TCR beta chain under discussion was sequenced for a study of CD8 T cells in Susac syndrome. On the study more broadly: At the time of blood draw, patients with Susac syndrome were therapy-naive, receiving corticosteroids, or receiving intravenous immunoglobulin alone. Study-level findings and limits: Clonal expansion was absent from the CD4+ T cell repertoires in Susac syndrome.

TCR beta sequencing covered blood CD8+ and CD4+ T cells. Random hexamers were used to reverse transcribe the RNA input (about 0.45 to 1 ug). TCRdb re-derived calls from the immunoSEQ multiplex PCR reads in MiXCR, one entry per CDR3 protein. The sample holds about 120,000 distinct CDR3 sequences, under 96% seen once. This clonotype was seen a single time. Its antigen remains unknown. The sequenced sample consisted of CD4+ T cells from PBMCs. The origin of this receptor is a human donor with Susac syndrome.

The CDR3, as DNA: TGCAGTGCTAGTAGTGGGGGGGGCTCGCGAGTGGAGACCCAGTACTTC. Encoded protein: CSASSGGGSRVETQYF. This chain links TRBV20-1 with TRBJ2-5, with D possibly matching TRBD2 (7 bases). Between the trimmed V and J ends, which lost 3 bases and 5 bases, there was a span of 22 bases. The CDR3 contains 16 residues. Per germline, CDR1 DFQATT and CDR2 SNEGSKA (reference sequence).